Shown below are 21 T cell receptor beta chains from a single sample sequenced in a study of metastatic and nonmetastatic thyroid tumors. The entire patient cohort was treatment-naive prior to thyroid surgery. TCRdb redid the clone calls on the PCR reads using MiXCR. The data show 50,000 or so clones, about 20% seen once. The specimen sequenced was blood. The receptors were sampled from a male donor with papillary thyroid cancer or a benign thyroid nodule (not recorded which). Some clones in this sample may be carry-over from other donors' samples.

This clone has at least ten counts. The chain carries TRBV19 and TRBJ2-7; perhaps D is TRBD1 or TRBD2 (5 bases each). CDR1 is LNHDA, CDR2 SQIVND, per germline (reference sequence). The germline V and J ends were trimmed by 5 bases and 1 base, with 18 bases remaining between them. The CDR3 has 16 residues. CDR3 sequence: CASSPDRDRPSYEQYF. In DNA form, the CDR3 reads TGTGCCAGTAGTCCAGACCGGGACCGACCTTCCTACGAGCAGTACTTC.

This clone was observed many times. The chain uses TRBV6-1 and TRBJ1-2, with a weak D call TRBD1 (6 bases). Trimming shortened V by 8 bases and J by 3 bases, and 16 bases separated the two germline ends. The CDR3 length is 14 residues. CDR1 MNHNS and CDR2 SASEGT come from the germline V gene. The CDR3 DNA sequence: TGTGCCAGCTTAAGTTGGGCAGGGGACTATGGCTACACCTTC. Translation gives CASLSWAGDYGYTF.

This clone was recorded a few times. The DNA of the CDR3 is TGTGCCAGCAGTTCTGGACAGGGTACCGGGGGGGGTCAGGAGACCCAGTACTTC. This codes for CASSSGQGTGGGQETQYF. The rearrangement uses TRBV12-3 or TRBV12-4 and TRBJ2-5; D assignment may be TRBD1 or TRBD2 (8 bases each). V was cut by 4 bases and J by 5 bases, with 26 bases left in between. There are 18 residues in the CDR3.

A single count supports this clone. The rearrangement uses TRBV30 and TRBJ1-2, with TRBD1 matching 8 bases. J was trimmed by 5 bases and V by 5 bases; bases with no gene match: 13. This CDR3 has 15 amino acids. Germline CDR1 reads GTSNPN; CDR2 reads SVGIG (reference sequence). This CDR3 reads CAWYPSGTGPYGYTF. CDR3 DNA sequence: TGTGCCTGGTACCCCTCCGGGACAGGCCCATATGGCTACACCTTC.

This clone was counted many times. This rearrangement joins TRBV6-1 to TRBJ2-2; perhaps D is TRBD1 or TRBD2 (7 bases each). Germline assignment: CDR1 MNHNS and CDR2 SASEGT. Trimming removed 3 bases from V and 6 bases from J, with 14 bases in between. CDR3 length: 15 residues. The CDR3: CASSEIQGGPGELFF. The CDR3 nucleotides are TGTGCCAGCAGTGAGATTCAGGGGGGGCCCGGGGAGCTGTTTTTT.

J is TRBJ2-7 and V is TRBV3-1, with D perhaps TRBD2 (5 bases). The CDR3 covers 14 residues. The germline V gene encodes CDR1 LGHDT and CDR2 YNNKEL (reference sequence). The V and J ends lost 6 bases and 3 bases respectively, with 15 bases between them. CDR3 sequence: CASSRTLSDYEQYF. DNA of the CDR3: TGTGCCAGCAGTCGTACTCTTAGCGACTACGAGCAGTACTTC.

At least ten counts were recorded for this clone. V is TRBV28 and J is TRBJ1-5; D remains unclear. Germline lookup yields CDR1 MDHEN and CDR2 SYDVKM. CDR3 length: 14 amino acids. V gave up 6 bases and J gave up 0 bases, with 9 bases separating them. The CDR3: CASSRTNSNQPQHF. The CDR3 DNA reads as TGTGCCAGCAGCCGAACTAATAGCAATCAGCCCCAGCATTTT.

This clone has at least ten counts. The rearrangement uses TRBV20-1 and TRBJ2-1, with 9 bases matching TRBD2. The CDR3 has 16 residues. J gave up 2 bases and V 4 bases, and 9 bases lay outside the gene matches. Germline loops: CDR1 DFQATT, CDR2 SNEGSKA (reference sequence). This CDR3 reads CSAKPGGLATYNEQFF. DNA of the CDR3: TGCAGTGCTAAACCCGGGGGACTAGCCACCTACAATGAGCAGTTCTTC.

The chain couples TRBV11-2 to TRBJ1-2, with unresolved D. This CDR3 is built from 14 residues. Germline CDR1 and CDR2: SGHAT and FQNNGV. Trimming took off 0 bases at V and 2 bases at J, with 7 bases between the two ends. The CDR3 protein is CASSLDLRNYGYTF. DNA of the CDR3: TGTGCCAGCAGCTTAGATCTACGGAACTATGGCTACACCTTC.

The chain links TRBV20-1 to TRBJ2-1; 7 bases are shared with TRBD1. The V segment lost 0 bases and the J segment 4 bases; nucleotides outside the gene matches: 6. The CDR3 spans 15 residues. From germline, CDR1 is DFQATT and CDR2 SNEGSKA (reference sequence). The CDR3 sequence is CSARDCETGYNEQFF. DNA of the CDR3: TGCAGTGCTAGAGATTGTGAGACAGGGTACAATGAGCAGTTCTTC.

This clone occurred many times. The rearrangement links TRBV4-1 to TRBJ1-1; TRBD1 might be the D (6 bases). The CDR3 has 15 residues. Per germline, CDR1 MGHRA and CDR2 YSYEKL. V was cut by 6 bases and J by 6 bases, with 20 bases left in between. The CDR3 here is CASRPYTGWASEAFF. In nucleotides, the CDR3 is TGCGCCAGCAGACCCTATACAGGGTGGGCATCTGAAGCTTTCTTT.

This clone was seen more than once but under ten times. This sequence joins TRBV12-3 or TRBV12-4 and TRBJ1-4; D is unresolved. The CDR3 contains 14 residues. V was clipped by 6 bases and J by 0 bases, with 8 bases between them. The DNA for the CDR3 is TGTGCCAGCAGGCCGGATACAACTAATGAAAAACTGTTTTTT. Its protein is CASRPDTTNEKLFF.

This clone was observed many times. The rearrangement links TRBV5-1 to TRBJ1-6, with TRBD1 as a possible D gene (5 bases). This CDR3 has 14 amino acids. The germline CDR1 and CDR2 sequences are SGHRS and YFSETQ. V lost 5 bases and J 5 bases, leaving 11 bases between the germline ends. Here the CDR3 DNA reads TGCGCCAGCAGAAGGGACCGAAATAATTCACCCCTCCACTTT. This sequence encodes CASRRDRNNSPLHF.

This clone has ten or more counts. The chain combines TRBV24-1 with TRBJ2-3; the D gene is possibly TRBD2 (6 bases). Germline V gene sequence: CDR1 KGHDR, CDR2 SFDVKD. V lost 5 bases to trimming and J lost 4 bases, with 12 bases between them. The CDR3 totals 14 residues. CDR3 in DNA: TGTGCCACCAGTGGCCCCGGGGGATCAGATACGCAGTATTTT. It is translated as CATSGPGGSDTQYF.

In its sample, this clone was seen many times. The chain joins TRBV27 to TRBJ2-1; a weak D match, TRBD2 (6 bases). V was cut by 2 bases and J by 2 bases, with 7 bases left in between. CDR1 is MNHEY and CDR2 is SMNVEV in the germline V gene (reference sequence). This CDR3 is built from 14 residues. The CDR3 DNA follows: TGTGCCAGCAGTTTAGGGGGGACCTACAATGAGCAGTTCTTC. This codes for CASSLGGTYNEQFF.

The gene calls are TRBV20-1 and TRBJ1-5; 8 nucleotides align to TRBD1. The CDR3 has 14 amino acids. Germline lookup yields CDR1 DFQATT and CDR2 SNEGSKA (reference sequence). The V and J ends lost 6 bases and 1 base, in that order; junction bases with no gene match: 5. The DNA for the CDR3 is TGCAGTGCAAGGACAGGGTCGAGCAATCAGCCCCAGCATTTT. This translates into CSARTGSSNQPQHF.

This clone was seen a few times. The chain links TRBV9 to TRBJ1-2, with a weak D call TRBD1 (5 bases). The CDR3 is 13 residues long. V was shortened by 0 bases and J by 6 bases, with 9 bases between the two germline ends. Germline V CDR1 and CDR2: SGDLS, YYNGEE. CDR3 nucleotides: TGTGCCAGCAGCGTAGACGGGGGTGATGGCTACACCTTC. Translation gives CASSVDGGDGYTF. The whole variable domain, filled in from reference TRBV9 and TRBJ1-2, reads DSGVTQTPKHLITATGQRVTLRCSPRSGDLSVYWYQQSLDQGLQFLIQYYNGEERAKGNILERFSAQQFPDLHSELNLSSLELGDSALYFCASSVDGGDGYTFGSGTRLTVV.

This clone qualifies as medium-sized. The chain couples TRBV5-1 to TRBJ1-2; 9 positions match TRBD1. CDR1 is SGHRS, CDR2 YFSETQ, per germline. V lost 6 bases to trimming and J lost 7 bases; unmatched junction nucleotides: 10. The CDR3 consists of 14 residues. DNA for the CDR3: TGCGCCAGCAAGGTGGACAGGGGAGGAAGTGGCTACACCTTC. This translates into CASKVDRGGSGYTF.

This clone was observed many times. The chain employs TRBV20-1 and TRBJ2-2, with D tentatively TRBD1 (6 bases). CDR3 length: 15 residues. V was pared by 3 bases and J by 5 bases, with 16 bases between. Germline values: CDR1 DFQATT, CDR2 SNEGSKA (reference sequence). The DNA for the CDR3 is TGCAGTGCTAGGAGACAGGAGGCTAAGACCGGGGAGCTGTTTTTT. It is translated as CSARRQEAKTGELFF.

At least ten counts were recorded for this clone. The chain carries TRBV25-1 and TRBJ1-2; 7 bases agree with TRBD1. The CDR3 contains 12 residues. With V trimmed by 5 bases and J by 5 bases, 2 bases remained unmatched. CDR1 MGHDK and CDR2 SYGVNS come from the germline V gene. The CDR3, as DNA: TGTGCCAGCAGTCAACAGGGGTATGGCTACACCTTC. It translates to CASSQQGYGYTF.

This chain uses TRBV30 with TRBJ1-6; maybe TRBD1 (5 bases). V was shortened by 5 bases and J by 9 bases, with 14 bases between the two germline ends. The CDR3 has 13 residues. The V gene's germline CDR1 is GTSNPN and CDR2 SVGIG (reference sequence). CDR3 residues: CAWAGTAGSPLHF. The DNA for the CDR3 is TGTGCCTGGGCCGGGACGGCGGGTTCACCCCTCCACTTT.